The T cell receptor (beta chain) described here comes from a study of glioma-infiltrating T cells after dendritic cell vaccination. Study findings and constraints: Complete blood and tumor specimen sets were limited to few patients.

Amplification used 60 V beta primers and 13 J beta primers. Using immunoSEQ multiplex PCR, the repertoire was profiled, and TCRdb retains in-frame clones only, with some absent. The table lists approximately 60,000 clones, about nine tenths of them singletons. As for time point: after dendritic cell vaccination, including at tumor progression/relapse. J was trimmed by 6 bases and V by 3 bases; bases with no gene match: 0. Germline loops: CDR1 SGHRS, CDR2 YFSETQ. The CDR3 extends over 12 amino acids. This clone came up once. The antigen remains undetermined. Specimen: blood, collected after dendritic cell vaccination. This receptor was taken from a human donor with glioblastoma. This sequence joins TRBV5-1 and TRBJ2-7; 10 bases are a match to TRBD1. The CDR3 DNA follows: TGCGCCAGCAGCTGGGACAGGGGCGAGCAGTACTTC. This encodes CASSWDRGEQYF.